The clone carrying this T cell receptor (beta chain) was seen a few times. The antigen remains undetermined. In TCRdb, the RT-PCR reads were re-called with MiXCR into one record per CDR3 protein. The table lists over 800,000 distinct CDR3 sequences, about 20% of them singletons. The data derive from a study of response to subunit inactivated influenza vaccine. Study conclusions and caveats: It was suggested by the authors that few new T cells are recruited by each seasonal influenza vaccination.

Sequences were derived from PBMCs from blood, sampled 5 days after vaccination. The origin of this receptor is a man aged 50 to 60 who received an inactivated influenza vaccine.

CDR3 nucleotide sequence: TGTGCCAGCAGTGTCCCGGGACAGGGTTCCTACAATGAGCAGTTCTTC. It codes for CASSVPGQGSYNEQFF. The chain uses TRBV12-3 or TRBV12-4 and TRBJ2-1; 9 bases map to TRBD1. This CDR3 spans 16 amino acids. Trimming at V came to 5 bases and at J to 1 base, leaving 6 bases not matched to a gene.